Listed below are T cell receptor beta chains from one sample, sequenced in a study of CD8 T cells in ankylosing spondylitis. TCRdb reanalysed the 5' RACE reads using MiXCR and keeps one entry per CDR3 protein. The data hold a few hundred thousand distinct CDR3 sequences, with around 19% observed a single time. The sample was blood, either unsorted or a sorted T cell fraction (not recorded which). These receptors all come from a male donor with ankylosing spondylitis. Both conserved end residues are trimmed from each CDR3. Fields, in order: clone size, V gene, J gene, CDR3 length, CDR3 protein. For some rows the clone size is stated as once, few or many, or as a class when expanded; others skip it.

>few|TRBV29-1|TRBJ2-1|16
SVDGQGLRLAGADEQF
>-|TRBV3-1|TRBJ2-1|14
ASSHISAGGYNEQF
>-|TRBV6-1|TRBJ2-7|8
ATFLYEQY
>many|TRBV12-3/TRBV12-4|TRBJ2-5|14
ASSPPEPLPKKTQY
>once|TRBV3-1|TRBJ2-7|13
ASSTRLAERYEQY
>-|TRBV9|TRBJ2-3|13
ASSPSPADTDTQY
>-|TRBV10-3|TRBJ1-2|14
AISEGQGAANYGYT
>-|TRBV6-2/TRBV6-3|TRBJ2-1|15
ASSLSSGTGVYNEQF
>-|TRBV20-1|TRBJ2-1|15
SARALLGEGGGNEQF
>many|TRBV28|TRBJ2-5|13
ASNPGQGLQETQY
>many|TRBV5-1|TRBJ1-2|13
ASSLPRDRGNGYT
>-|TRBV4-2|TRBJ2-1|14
ASSQLTSGSYNEQF
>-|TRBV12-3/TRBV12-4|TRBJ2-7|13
ASSYRDRESYEQY
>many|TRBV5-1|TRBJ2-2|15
ASSFSPGQGVTGELF
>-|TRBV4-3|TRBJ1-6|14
ASSQDRGAYNSPLH
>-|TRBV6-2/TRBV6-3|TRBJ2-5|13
ASSQFPLMEETQY
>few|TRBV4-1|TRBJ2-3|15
ASSQDPGPASTDTQY
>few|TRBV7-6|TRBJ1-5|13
ASGPGRISNQPQH
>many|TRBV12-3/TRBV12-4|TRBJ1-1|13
ASSLAAEGGTEAF
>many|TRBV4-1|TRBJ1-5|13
ASSQDPGRNQPQH
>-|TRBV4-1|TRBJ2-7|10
ASSAFENEQY
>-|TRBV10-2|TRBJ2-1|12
ATLAEGGLNEQF
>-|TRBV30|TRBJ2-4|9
AWSVAGPQY
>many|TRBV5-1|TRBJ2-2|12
ASSLGQNTGELF
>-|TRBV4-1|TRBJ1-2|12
ASSQDNPGYGYT
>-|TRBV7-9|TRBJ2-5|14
ASSPRRGLAQETQY
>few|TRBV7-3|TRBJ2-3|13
ASSLIPGPADTQY
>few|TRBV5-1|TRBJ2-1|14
ASSLGRDRGSNEQF
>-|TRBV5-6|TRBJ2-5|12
ASRETGVEETQY
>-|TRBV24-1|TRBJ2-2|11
ATSDLRGGELF